A selection of T cell receptor beta chains follows, all from one sample in a study of monozygotic twins with inflammatory bowel disease. TCRdb reworked the 5' RACE reads into one entry per CDR3 protein, no DNA. The data include some 160,000 distinct CDR3 sequences; the top ten clones carry 7.4%. The source material was blood. These receptors originate from a human donor with ulcerative colitis or Crohn's disease, or a healthy co-twin of an affected twin (not recorded which). Both conserved end residues are part of each CDR3. The size entry is marked missing in some rows and otherwise reads once, few, many or a size class.

V	size	J	CDR3
TRBV12-3/TRBV12-4	-	TRBJ1-1	CASTPGPLNTEAFF
TRBV5-5	-	TRBJ1-6	CASSLEGLGPLHF
TRBV30	-	TRBJ1-5	CAWRPNSNQPQHF
TRBV20-1	-	TRBJ1-3	CSASQAPRSGTISGNTIYF
TRBV9	-	TRBJ1-4	CASSVDGTGVTNEKLFF
TRBV7-6	-	TRBJ2-1	CASSSAPPLAGNNEQFF
TRBV5-6	medium-sized	TRBJ1-5	CASSPDILGQRNQPQHF
TRBV19	-	TRBJ2-1	CATMVWAPYNEQFF
TRBV4-3	-	TRBJ2-1	CASSQGGRTDNEQFF
TRBV5-4	-	TRBJ1-4	CASSPTGAVNEKLFF
TRBV29-1	-	TRBJ1-5	CSVSGQGNQPQHF
TRBV7-9	-	TRBJ1-1	CASSLRTLNTEAFF
TRBV5-6	-	TRBJ2-1	CASSPIGQGATMASYNEQFF
TRBV6-1	-	TRBJ2-3	CASRPSGGTDTQYF
TRBV18	-	TRBJ2-2	CASSPKPFGQGSAGELFF
TRBV5-4	-	TRBJ2-1	CASSLIVGSGYNEQFF
TRBV5-1	-	TRBJ1-1	CASSIRPSESHTEAFF
TRBV20-1	-	TRBJ2-5	CSAEAIRLAGEETQYF
TRBV7-9	-	TRBJ2-5	CASSLASGGKETQYF
TRBV5-5	-	TRBJ1-5	CASSLSPDSSNQPQHF
TRBV6-1	-	TRBJ1-2	CASREPGRTTYGYTF
TRBV28	-	TRBJ1-2	CASGTGTSYGYTF
TRBV5-1	-	TRBJ1-1	CASSLLTRAGGTEAFF
TRBV29-1	-	TRBJ2-5	CSVGDSLQETQYF
TRBV5-1	-	TRBJ2-7	CASSLDGYDYEQYF
TRBV5-1	-	TRBJ2-3	CASSLEGRTDTQYF
TRBV6-2/TRBV6-3	-	TRBJ1-5	CASSPPHYSNQPQHF
TRBV30	-	TRBJ2-5	CAWSPRVGGYQETQYF
TRBV12-3/TRBV12-4	-	TRBJ2-1	CASSFLTSGRAGEQFF
TRBV24-1	-	TRBJ2-7	CATSDPGQYEQYF
TRBV5-1	-	TRBJ2-7	CASSSDIGREQYF
TRBV24-1	-	TRBJ2-1	CATSTPLAGVNEQFF
TRBV30	-	TRBJ2-3	CAWSVRPSNTDTQYF
TRBV20-1	-	TRBJ1-1	CSARALSNTEAFF
TRBV29-1	-	TRBJ2-1	CSVAGGSSYNEQFF
TRBV5-1	-	TRBJ1-2	CASSLADRGRPGGYTF
TRBV12-3/TRBV12-4	-	TRBJ1-1	CASSLAMGTEAFF
TRBV7-9	-	TRBJ2-5	CASSVRQGPMGETQYF
TRBV20-1	-	TRBJ1-5	CSATRRQGNNQPQHF
TRBV18	-	TRBJ2-3	CASSPPGQKRGDTQYF
TRBV24-1	-	TRBJ2-3	CATSDPGRGITDTQYF
TRBV5-4	-	TRBJ1-2	CASSVFGSVANYGYTF
TRBV6-5	-	TRBJ1-2	CASSLGRGRGYTF
TRBV28	-	TRBJ1-4	CASSYTTPTNEKLFF
TRBV5-1	-	TRBJ2-3	CASSQGLADTQYF
TRBV28	-	TRBJ2-7	CATTGTPLYEQYF
TRBV3-1	-	TRBJ1-5	CASSQEQGSNQPQHF
TRBV5-1	-	TRBJ1-5	CASSLDAGPNQPQHF
TRBV20-1	-	TRBJ2-7	CSARDPLKYLYF
TRBV20-1	-	TRBJ2-3	CSAGGLQAHGTDTQYF
TRBV7-8	-	TRBJ2-1	CASSFRIRDEQFF
TRBV5-1	-	TRBJ2-7	CASSLGRDRNEQYF
TRBV5-1	-	TRBJ2-1	CASSLAGDRKGDEQFF
TRBV10-3	-	TRBJ2-3	CAISESRESGGRGDTQYF
TRBV28	-	TRBJ2-5	CASSSFGGRTGTQYF
TRBV20-1	-	TRBJ2-3	CSARRLRGRTDTQYF
TRBV7-9	-	TRBJ1-4	CASSPLGLGGNNEKLFF